The rows below give T cell receptor beta chains drawn from one sample of a study of blood T cell repertoires in COVID-19. Sequencing used immunoSEQ multiplex PCR; TCRdb keeps in-frame clones, though not all of them. Altogether about 180,000 clones are present, about 80% being singletons, with the ten largest covering 13% to 15%. Material for sequencing was PBMCs or T cells enriched from blood (not recorded which). These receptor sequences come from a man aged 55 to 70 who had been exposed to COVID-19. CDR3s include the opening cysteine and the closing phenylalanine or tryptophan. D genes are given only for firm matches. Expanded clones are given a class, and other clones once, few, many or no size at all.

D,V,J,size,DNA,CDR3
NA,TRBV27,TRBJ1-6,NA,TGTGCCAGCACCAGCCGGGACACCGTTAATTCACCCCTCCACTTT,CASTSRDTVNSPLHF
NA,TRBV7-2,TRBJ2-1,NA,TGTGCCAGCAGCTTAGCCCGGGGCAATGAGCAGTTCTTC,CASSLARGNEQFF
NA,TRBV20-1,TRBJ2-1,NA,TGCAGTGCTAGGGACAAGAATGAGCAGTTCTTC,CSARDKNEQFF
NA,TRBV5-1,TRBJ1-1,NA,TGCGCCAGCAGCTTGGACGGCGGCACTGAAGCTTTCTTT,CASSLDGGTEAFF
NA,TRBV7-3,TRBJ2-1,NA,TGTGCCAGCAGCTTAGCGGGACCGAGCAATGAGCAGTTCTTC,CASSLAGPSNEQFF
NA,TRBV6-2/TRBV6-3,TRBJ1-3,NA,TGTGCCAGCAGTTTCACCGGACAAGACTCTGGAAACACCATATATTTT,CASSFTGQDSGNTIYF
TRBD1,TRBV6-6,TRBJ1-6,NA,TGTGCCAGCAGTCATCTCGGGACAGTTTATAATTCACCCCTCCACTTT,CASSHLGTVYNSPLHF
NA,TRBV4-3,TRBJ1-6,NA,TGCGCCAGCAGCCAAGATAATTCGGGGGGGGGCGGTAATTCACCCCTCCACTTT,CASSQDNSGGGGNSPLHF
TRBD2,TRBV28,TRBJ2-7,NA,TGTGCCAGCAGTCCCCGCCGGGAGGACTACGAGCAGTACTTC,CASSPRREDYEQYF
TRBD1,TRBV9,TRBJ1-6,once,TGTGCCAGCAGCCTAGGGACAGGGGGCGGTTCACCCCTCCACTTT,CASSLGTGGGSPLHF
NA,TRBV10-3,TRBJ1-3,NA,TGTGCCATCAGTGATACGGTATTCTCTGGAAACACCATATATTTT,CAISDTVFSGNTIYF
NA,TRBV29-1,TRBJ2-3,NA,TGCAGCGTCCAGGGCGGGGAGAGGGCAGATACGCAGTATTTT,CSVQGGERADTQYF
TRBD1,TRBV24-1,TRBJ2-5,few,TGTGCCACCAGTGGGACAGGGGCTGGGGAAGAGACCCAGTACTTC,CATSGTGAGEETQYF
NA,TRBV9,TRBJ1-1,NA,TGTGCCAGCAGCGTAGGGGGGGAATGGCACACTGAAGCTTTCTTT,CASSVGGEWHTEAFF
NA,TRBV7-9,TRBJ2-3,NA,TGTGCCAGCAGCCCCGGTCGCGCAGATACGCAGTATTTT,CASSPGRADTQYF
NA,TRBV15,TRBJ1-4,NA,TGTGCCACCAGCAGAGTCGGGGATACAACTAATGAAAAACTGTTTTTT,CATSRVGDTTNEKLFF
NA,TRBV19,TRBJ2-5,NA,TGTGCCAGTAGTCCGAGGGCAAGGAGCGAGACCCAGTACTTC,CASSPRARSETQYF
NA,TRBV10-1,TRBJ1-6,NA,TGCGCCAGCAGTGAATGGCAGGCAATCTTCTATAATTCACCCCTCCACTTT,CASSEWQAIFYNSPLHF
TRBD2,TRBV19,TRBJ2-1,NA,TGTGCCAGTACCCCAGGACTAGCGGGAAGGAATGAGCAGTTCTTC,CASTPGLAGRNEQFF
TRBD2,TRBV5-1,TRBJ2-7,NA,TGCGCCAGCACCCTGGCGGGAGGTACCTCCTACGAGCAGTACTTC,CASTLAGGTSYEQYF
TRBD2,TRBV9,TRBJ2-1,NA,TGTGCCAGCAGCGAGCCCCAGGGAGGGAGGGCCCTCTACAATGAGCAGTTCTTC,CASSEPQGGRALYNEQFF
TRBD2,TRBV10-1,TRBJ2-3,once,TGCGCCAGCAGTGAGAGGGCAGGGGTGACTAGCGGGAGGGTAGGAGATACGCAGTATTTT,CASSERAGVTSGRVGDTQYF
NA,TRBV6-6,TRBJ2-3,few,TGTGCCAGCAGTTACTCGCAGGGAAATACGCAGTATTTT,CASSYSQGNTQYF
TRBD2,TRBV27,TRBJ2-2,NA,TGTGCCAGCAGTTCGGGGACTAGAAGGCCCGGGGAGCTGTTTTTT,CASSSGTRRPGELFF
TRBD2,TRBV27,TRBJ2-2,NA,TGTGCCAGCAGTTTATCGCGGCGGGAGATTGCCACCGGGGAGCTGTTTTTT,CASSLSRREIATGELFF
TRBD1,TRBV25-1,TRBJ1-2,NA,TGTGCCAGCAGTGACAGGGGGCTCGATGGCTACACCTTC,CASSDRGLDGYTF
TRBD2,TRBV19,TRBJ2-7,many,TGTGCCAGTAGTATACTAGCGGGAGTGAGGGAGCAGTACTTC,CASSILAGVREQYF
NA,TRBV6-1,TRBJ1-1,NA,TGTGCCAGCAGTGAAACCCCAGGGGCGGCTGAAGCTTTCTTT,CASSETPGAAEAFF
NA,TRBV7-9,TRBJ2-7,NA,TGTGCCAGCAGCCTACTAGGACACGAGCAGTACTTC,CASSLLGHEQYF
NA,TRBV27,TRBJ2-2,NA,TGTGCCAGTCGCGTACTTAGTCGCTCGATCACCGGGGAGCTGTTTTTT,CASRVLSRSITGELFF
TRBD2,TRBV5-1,TRBJ2-2,NA,TGCGCCAGCAGCTTGGCCCTAGCGGGAAGGACCGGGGAGCTGTTTTTT,CASSLALAGRTGELFF
NA,TRBV7-8,TRBJ2-1,few,TGTGCCAGCAGCCTTATTGAAGGGGCCTACAATGAGCAGTTCTTC,CASSLIEGAYNEQFF
NA,TRBV20-1,TRBJ2-7,NA,TGCAGTGCCAACACAGGGCACGAGCAGTACTTC,CSANTGHEQYF
NA,TRBV4-1,TRBJ1-5,NA,TGCGCCAGCAGCCAGTCGGACACGAGCAATCAGCCCCAGCATTTT,CASSQSDTSNQPQHF
NA,TRBV2,TRBJ2-1,NA,TGTGCCAGCAGTGGCGGAATGACCCATAGCTCCTACAATGAGCAGTTCTTC,CASSGGMTHSSYNEQFF
NA,TRBV5-1,TRBJ1-4,NA,TGCGCCAGCAGCTTGGCCCCGTCTGCAACTAATGAAAAACTGTTTTTT,CASSLAPSATNEKLFF